The rows below give T cell receptor beta chains drawn from one sample of a study of identical twins. MiXCR, run by TCRdb on the 5' RACE reads, gives a single entry per CDR3 protein. The table records over 600,000 distinct CDR3 sequences, around 21% of them present only once. In addition, the sample was reused for a study of T cells expressing NK-cell markers.

The source material was PBMCs. The receptors come from a woman younger than 30 in good health. CDR3s include the opening cysteine and the closing phenylalanine or tryptophan. The order of the fields is V gene, CDR3 length, clone size, D gene, J gene, CDR3 protein, CDR3 DNA. D genes are given only for firm matches. Clone sizes are given selectively: once, few, many, or a class where the clone is expanded.

TRBV6-1,12,few,NA,TRBJ2-5,CASSEQQETQYF,TGTGCCAGCAGTGAACAGCAAGAGACCCAGTACTTC
TRBV12-3/TRBV12-4,13,few,NA,TRBJ1-1,CASSLLLGRAAFF,TGTGCCAGCAGTTTATTGTTGGGTCGGGCTGCTTTCTTT
TRBV5-5,12,few,NA,TRBJ1-1,CASSLVIAKAFF,TGTGCCAGCAGCTTGGTAATAGCGAAAGCTTTCTTT
TRBV3-1,13,many,NA,TRBJ1-2,CASSPRFGGGYTF,TGTGCCAGCAGCCCGCGATTCGGGGGCGGCTACACCTTC
TRBV5-6,14,many,TRBD1,TRBJ1-2,CASSWYRGYDGYTF,TGTGCCAGCAGCTGGTACAGGGGTTATGATGGCTACACCTTC
TRBV6-5,12,few,TRBD1,TRBJ2-4,CASRTGGNIQYF,TGTGCCAGCCGGACAGGGGGAAACATTCAGTACTTC
TRBV5-1,16,NA,TRBD2,TRBJ2-1,CASSLGLAGLYNEQFF,TGCGCCAGCAGCTTGGGACTAGCGGGGCTTTACAATGAGCAGTTCTTC
TRBV7-2,14,few,TRBD2,TRBJ2-3,CASSPGLAGGAQYF,TGTGCCAGCAGCCCTGGACTAGCGGGAGGAGCGCAGTATTTT
TRBV5-1,14,many,TRBD1,TRBJ2-7,CASSLMTGTYEQYF,TGCGCCAGCAGCTTGATGACAGGGACCTACGAGCAGTACTTC
TRBV5-1,13,few,TRBD2,TRBJ2-1,CASSWTSRDEQFF,TGCGCCAGCAGCTGGACTAGCCGTGATGAGCAGTTCTTC